This T cell receptor beta chain was obtained from a study of T-cell reconstitution after alpha-beta-depleted transplantation in children. A TCRbeta library incorporating unique molecular identifiers was prepared. TCRdb independently ran MiXCR on the PCR reads; one entry per CDR3 protein. The sample consists of roughly 500,000 distinct CDR3 sequences, 15% to 20% of them appearing once. This CDR3 comprises 12 residues. In germline, CDR1 is LNHNV, CDR2 YYDKDF (reference sequence). Trimming at V came to 5 bases and at J to 7 bases, leaving 2 bases not matched to a gene. This clonotype was counted ten times or more.

The source material was PBMCs from the stem cell graft donor, sampled from the stem cell graft. The V gene is TRBV15, the J gene TRBJ2-4; 7 positions match TRBD1. The clonotype was recovered from a human donor who donated a stem cell graft to a child with acute lymphoblastic leukemia. CDR3 nucleotides: TGTGCCACCAGCCAGACAGGGAACATTCAGTACTTC. This codes for CATSQTGNIQYF.